Below, 29 T cell receptor beta chains from the same sample are listed, as sequenced in a study of cytomegalovirus exposure and HLA in healthy donors (dated by TCRdb to between 2016 and 2019). Libraries were constructed by the immunoSEQ multiplex PCR assay. A mixture of 60 forward primers for TCR Vbeta segments and 13 reverse primers for TCR Jbeta segments was used in the multiplex PCR. The source is immuneACCESS, and TCRdb retained only in-frame sequences with V and J called. Part of the clones is not carried over; for the studies checked, unresolved V genes explain less than half of this, and the remainder is unexplained. The sample table lists 99,000 or so clones, 65% to 85% of them with a count of one. About 5% of the sample belongs to the ten largest clones. Material: PBMCs. The receptors derive from a male donor in good health and CMV-seronegative.

The chain uses TRBV6-6 and TRBJ2-5; 9 bases are a match to TRBD1. Germline-derived CDR1 and CDR2 are MNHNY and SVGAGI (reference sequence). The length of the CDR3 is 16 residues. Trimming removed 7 bases from V and 5 bases from J; junction bases left unmatched: 14. CDR3 sequence (DNA): TGTGCCAGCAAAACAGGGGGCGCCTGGGTGTGGGAGACCCAGTACTTC. It specifies CASKTGGAWVWETQYF.

This clone has just a few counts. This chain links TRBV29-1 with TRBJ2-1; D call uncertain. The CDR3 runs 13 residues. Germline-derived CDR1 and CDR2 are SQVTM and ANQGSEA. V lost 7 bases and J 10 bases, leaving 20 bases between the germline ends. The CDR3 protein is CSGAPRFGKEQFF. The DNA of the CDR3 is TGCAGCGGGGCACCAAGATTCGGCAAGGAGCAGTTCTTC.

The V gene is TRBV6-6, the J gene TRBJ2-7; possibly TRBD2 for D (5 bases). CDR1 and CDR2 (germline): MNHNY, SVGAGI (reference sequence). The CDR3 spans 14 residues. Trimming removed 5 bases from V and 0 bases from J, with 11 bases in between. CDR3 nucleotide sequence: TGTGCCAGCAGTGATCGCGGGTTCTCCTACGAGCAGTACTTC. This encodes CASSDRGFSYEQYF.

This clone was recorded only once. The CDR3 is CASTLDRYNSYEQYF. The CDR3 bases are TGTGCCAGCACTCTTGACAGGTATAACTCCTACGAGCAGTACTTC. The V call is TRBV2, the J call TRBJ2-7; D is possibly TRBD1 (6 bases). The CDR3 loop spans 15 amino acids. Deletions cut 7 bases from V and 0 bases from J, with 16 bases between. Germline CDR1 reads SNHLY; CDR2 reads FYNNEI.

The chain employs TRBV29-1 and TRBJ2-5, with D possibly being TRBD2 (5 bases). Judging by the DNA end, TRBJ2-7 fits better; the J call may be wrong. Per the germline V gene, CDR1 is SQVTM and CDR2 is ANQGSEA. The CDR3 spans 14 residues. CDR3 sequence: CSVDGGYLTGEQYF. CDR3 DNA: TGCAGCGTTGATGGCGGGTACCTCACTGGCGAGCAGTACTTC.

The V gene is TRBV9, the J gene TRBJ2-3, with 9 bases identical to TRBD2. The germline V gene encodes CDR1 SGDLS and CDR2 YYNGEE. This CDR3 has 15 amino acids. V shed 0 bases and J 6 bases; nucleotides not matched to a gene: 5. The CDR3 reads CASSVGLAGSDTQYF. CDR3 DNA sequence: TGTGCCAGCAGCGTAGGTCTAGCGGGATCGGATACGCAGTATTTT.

The genes are TRBV6-5 and TRBJ2-7; D is perhaps TRBD1 (5 bases). V lost 2 bases to trimming and J lost 6 bases, with 11 bases between them. CDR3 size: 13 residues. Germline CDR1 is MNHEY and CDR2 is SVGAGI. In DNA form, the CDR3 reads TGTGCCAGCAGTTACGCCCATGGGGCCGAGCAGTACTTC. Its protein is CASSYAHGAEQYF.

This clone appeared a single time. This chain connects TRBV5-5 to TRBJ2-2, with 9 bases that match TRBD2. Looked up from germline, CDR1 is SGHKS and CDR2 is YYEKEE (reference sequence). The CDR3 length is 14 residues. The ends lost 4 bases at V and 5 bases at J; junction bases unmatched: 3. The CDR3 loop is CASSPSGVTGELFF. CDR3 DNA: TGTGCCAGCAGCCCTAGCGGGGTAACCGGGGAGCTGTTTTTT.

The chain uses TRBV27 and TRBJ1-5; D ambiguous. The germline V gene encodes CDR1 MNHEY and CDR2 SMNVEV (reference sequence). The V and J ends lost 2 bases and 4 bases respectively, with 9 bases between them. The CDR3 runs to 14 residues. In DNA form, the CDR3 reads TGTGCCAGCAGTTTACATACGGAGAATCAGCCCCAGCATTTT. Protein product: CASSLHTENQPQHF.

The chain uses TRBV7-2 and TRBJ2-3; 8 positions agree with TRBD2. The CDR3 sequence is 16 residues long. V gave up 1 base and J gave up 7 bases; unmatched junction bases: 10. From germline, CDR1 is SGHTA and CDR2 FQGNSA. The CDR3 region is CASSLGGSGSLYTQYF. The CDR3 DNA is TGTGCCAGCAGCTTAGGGGGCAGCGGGAGTCTGTATACGCAGTATTTT.

This clone has a single count. The chain joins TRBV14 to TRBJ2-3; D not certain. The ends were cut back, 4 bases at V and 7 bases at J, with 9 bases in the middle. Germline loops: CDR1 SGHDN, CDR2 FVKESK. The CDR3 has 12 residues. CDR3 sequence: CASSLSFYTQYF. The CDR3 DNA reads as TGTGCCAGCAGCCTCTCTTTTTATACGCAGTATTTT.

The rearrangement uses TRBV19 and TRBJ2-1; tentatively, D is TRBD2 (6 bases). V lost 6 bases and J 0 bases, leaving 15 bases between the germline ends. The CDR3 length is 16 residues. Germline loops: CDR1 LNHDA, CDR2 SQIVND (reference sequence). CDR3 residues: CASSRQGGTSYNEQFF. CDR3 nucleotides: TGTGCCAGTAGCCGCCAGGGCGGGACCTCCTACAATGAGCAGTTCTTC.

The genes are TRBV19 and TRBJ1-2; tentative D call: TRBD1 (5 bases). CDR1 and CDR2 (germline): LNHDA, SQIVND (reference sequence). The ends were cut back, 6 bases at V and 0 bases at J, with 14 bases in the middle. The CDR3 is 15 amino acids. DNA for the CDR3: TGTGCCAGTAGACCTCGGGGGGGTACTAACTATGGCTACACCTTC. Protein sequence: CASRPRGGTNYGYTF.

This sequence joins TRBV6-5 and TRBJ1-2; D gene uncertain. CDR1 is MNHEY, CDR2 SVGAGI, per germline. The CDR3 has 13 residues. V shed 7 bases and J shed 4 bases, with 13 bases lying between them. The CDR3 coding sequence is TGTGCCAGCACCCCTCGGGAGTTCTATGGCTACACCTTC. It encodes CASTPREFYGYTF.

The chain joins TRBV7-8 to TRBJ2-7; 7 bases fit TRBD1. The germline gives CDR1 SGHVS, CDR2 FQNEAQ. V trimming: 5 bases; J trimming: 7 bases; junction bases outside the gene matches: 8. This CDR3 is 13 amino acids long. This chain's CDR3 is CASSGQASGEQYF. DNA for the CDR3: TGTGCCAGCAGCGGACAGGCAAGTGGGGAGCAGTACTTC.

V usage is TRBV21-1 and J usage is TRBJ2-3; the table's D gene call, TRBD2, was not cross checked with the DNA. TRBV21-1 constitutes a pseudogene. The CDR3 spans 12 residues. The CDR3 loop is CAVVRGTDTQYF. For the CDR3, the DNA is TGTGCTGTGGTCCGCGGCACAGATACGCAGTATTTT.

This clone came up once. This chain joins TRBV6-5 and TRBJ2-5; D might be TRBD1 (6 bases). CDR1 is MNHEY and CDR2 is SVGAGI in the germline V gene. The V and J ends lost 6 bases and 4 bases respectively, with 15 bases between them. The CDR3 length is 14 residues. CDR3 bases: TGTGCCAGCAGCCTTACCAACAGGGTAGAGACCCAGTACTTC. Amino acids: CASSLTNRVETQYF.

The chain employs TRBV5-1 and TRBJ2-5; D gene unclear. The germline V gene encodes CDR1 SGHRS and CDR2 YFSETQ. This CDR3 is 13 amino acids long. V shed 0 bases and J shed 5 bases, with 8 bases lying between them. The CDR3 here is CASSLDPGETQYF. The CDR3 DNA is TGCGCCAGCAGCTTGGACCCCGGGGAGACCCAGTACTTC.

The chain employs TRBV7-3 and TRBJ2-1, with 9 bases matching TRBD2. Germline CDR1 and CDR2: SGHTA and FQGTGA. The J segment lost 2 bases and the V segment lost 6 bases, leaving 5 bases of the junction unmatched. The CDR3 runs to 15 residues. The CDR3, as DNA: TGTGCCAGCAGAGTGGCGGGAGGGCCCTACAATGAGCAGTTCTTC. It is translated as CASRVAGGPYNEQFF.

The sample holds one count of this clone. The chain employs TRBV5-5 and TRBJ2-7; possible D gene TRBD1, 5 bases. Germline assignment: CDR1 SGHKS and CDR2 YYEKEE (reference sequence). The CDR3 has 15 residues. Trimming left V 3 bases short and J 4 bases short, with 17 bases between. This chain's CDR3 is CASSWFPGFLYEQYF. CDR3 bases: TGTGCCAGCAGCTGGTTTCCAGGGTTCTTATACGAGCAGTACTTC.

The chain uses TRBV19 and TRBJ2-1; 9 bases line up with TRBD2. The germline gives CDR1 LNHDA, CDR2 SQIVND (reference sequence). This CDR3 is built from 18 residues. The trim removed 6 bases at V and 1 base at J, leaving 13 bases unmatched. The CDR3 DNA reads as TGTGCCAGTAGCCAAGCTATAGCGGGAGAGGTATCCTACAATGAGCAGTTCTTC. Translating it yields CASSQAIAGEVSYNEQFF.

There are a few counts of this clone. The genes are TRBV4-2 and TRBJ1-1, with no clear D. V lost 4 bases, J lost 5 bases, and 17 bases lay in between. This CDR3 is 15 amino acids long. Germline loops: CDR1 LGHNA, CDR2 YNFKEQ. The CDR3 loop reads CASSRIIGIGTEAFF. The CDR3 bases are TGTGCCAGCAGCCGTATCATCGGCATCGGGACTGAAGCTTTCTTT.

This chain uses TRBV19 with TRBJ2-7, with TRBD1 matching over 10 bases. Germline-derived CDR1 and CDR2 are LNHDA and SQIVND (reference sequence). This CDR3 has 15 residues. V was clipped by 2 bases and J by 6 bases; unmatched bases: 7. The CDR3: CASSISPDRGSEQYF. DNA for the CDR3: TGTGCCAGTAGTATATCCCCGGACAGGGGGTCCGAGCAGTACTTC.

J is TRBJ2-2 and V is TRBV27; 10 bases fit TRBD1. With V trimmed by 5 bases and J by 5 bases, 2 bases remained unmatched. The CDR3 is made up of 14 amino acids. Germline assignment: CDR1 MNHEY and CDR2 SMNVEV (reference sequence). CDR3 region: CASSGDRGTGELFF. The CDR3, as DNA: TGTGCCAGCAGTGGGGACAGGGGTACCGGGGAGCTGTTTTTT.

This clone was recorded once. V is TRBV7-2 and J is TRBJ2-1, with D tentatively TRBD2 (6 bases). V gave up 4 bases and J gave up 7 bases, with 17 bases separating them. The CDR3 has 15 residues. The germline gives CDR1 SGHTA, CDR2 FQGNSA. CDR3 nucleotide sequence: TGTGCCAGCAGCTACACGGGACTCCGGTTGAATGAGCAGTTCTTC. This sequence encodes CASSYTGLRLNEQFF.

The V call is TRBV19, the J call TRBJ2-1; 7 nucleotides agree with TRBD2. This CDR3 has 17 amino acids. J lost 0 bases, V lost 2 bases, and 7 bases had no gene match. Germline V lookup: CDR1 LNHDA, CDR2 SQIVND (reference sequence). The CDR3 DNA follows: TGTGCCAGTAGTATAAGGGGACTAACCAGCTCCTACAATGAGCAGTTCTTC. Protein sequence: CASSIRGLTSSYNEQFF.

This sequence joins TRBV23-1 and TRBJ2-7, with 8 bases aligning to TRBD1. TRBV23-1 is marked as an open reading frame, function uncertain. The CDR3 covers 15 residues. V lost 4 bases and J lost 4; bases outside the gene matches: 9. The chain's CDR3 is CASSPTGTGKYEQYF. The DNA for the CDR3 is TGCGCCAGCAGTCCCACTGGGACAGGAAAATACGAGCAGTACTTC.

The chain carries TRBV5-1 and TRBJ1-2; tentative D call: TRBD1 (6 bases). Germline CDR1 and CDR2: SGHRS and YFSETQ. V lost 4 bases to trimming and J lost 6 bases, with 19 bases between them. The CDR3 is 15 residues long. The CDR3 here is CASSLELAGVNGYTF. In DNA, the CDR3 is TGCGCCAGCAGCCTCGAGCTGGCAGGGGTGAATGGCTACACCTTC. The full variable domain, its missing parts supplied by reference TRBV5-1 and TRBJ1-2, is KAGVTQTPRYLIKTRGQQVTLSCSPISGHRSVSWYQQTPGQGLQFLFEYFSETQRNKGNFPGRFSGRQFSNSRSEMNVSTLELGDSALYLCASSLELAGVNGYTFGSGTRLTVV.

This clone was recorded only once. V gene TRBV10-3 combines with J gene TRBJ2-4; 8 bases are a match to TRBD1. The germline V gene encodes CDR1 ENHRY and CDR2 SYGVKD. Germline trimming cut 3 bases from V and 0 bases from J; bases unmatched to any gene: 7. The CDR3 has 17 residues. In DNA, the CDR3 is TGTGCCATCAGTGATTTGGGGACAGGAGGAGCCAAAAACATTCAGTACTTC. Amino acid sequence: CAISDLGTGGAKNIQYF.